Shown below are 19 T cell receptor beta chains from a single sample sequenced in a study of monozygotic twins with inflammatory bowel disease. One entry per CDR3 protein, without DNA, is what TCRdb gives after re-calling the 5' RACE reads. The sample has roughly 200,000 distinct CDR3 sequences; the top ten hold 1.6%. Source material: blood. These receptors were collected from a human donor with ulcerative colitis or Crohn's disease, or a healthy co-twin of an affected twin (not recorded which).

The chain employs TRBV19 and TRBJ1-2. Germline CDR1 is LNHDA and CDR2 is SQIVND (reference sequence). This CDR3 is built from 15 residues. CDR3 residues: CASSTLRWGNYGYTF.

The chain has TRBV20-1 and TRBJ2-1; there is no DNA to check the TCRdb D call of TRBD1. The CDR3 length is 15 residues. The V gene's germline CDR1 is DFQATT and CDR2 SNEGSKA (reference sequence). The CDR3 sequence is CSASPPLGERNEQFF.

The chain combines TRBV20-1 with TRBJ1-2; the D gene TCRdb calls, TRBD1, cannot be checked with no DNA. The CDR3 runs 15 residues. Germline CDR1 DFQATT, CDR2 SNEGSKA (reference sequence). The CDR3 is CSAPSATGGGYGYTF.

CDR3 region: CASSPIDRAEAFF. The J gene is TRBJ1-1, the V gene TRBV18; lacking DNA, the TRBD1 call made by TCRdb goes unchecked. The CDR3 runs to 13 residues. CDR1 and CDR2 from the germline V gene are KGHSH and LQKENI.

The chain uses TRBV5-1 and TRBJ2-2; TCRdb picks TRBD1, but there is no DNA to check that call. The CDR3 length is 17 residues. The V gene's germline CDR1 is SGHRS and CDR2 YFSETQ. CDR3 protein: CASGARAQTSNTGELFF.

The chain recombines TRBV18 with TRBJ2-7. From germline, CDR1 is KGHSH and CDR2 LQKENI. This CDR3 comprises 14 residues. CDR3 protein: CASSTTGAFYEQYF.

The rearrangement joins TRBV7-2 to TRBJ2-3; the D call of TRBD2 rests on TCRdb alone, since no DNA is present to check it. The CDR3 covers 14 residues. Germline CDR1 reads SGHTA; CDR2 reads FQGNSA. CDR3 loop: CASSSGGPTDTQYF.

V and J are TRBV12-3 or TRBV12-4 and TRBJ1-4. The CDR3 contains 15 residues. This CDR3 reads CASSGPWSGNVKLFF.

V and J are TRBV20-1 and TRBJ2-5; TCRdb proposes TRBD2, but this gene call is untestable without DNA. The CDR3 is 14 residues long. The germline CDR1 and CDR2 sequences are DFQATT and SNEGSKA (reference sequence). This CDR3 reads CSASVTSGEETQYF.

The chain carries TRBV6-1 and TRBJ1-1; the TRBD1 assignment by TCRdb is unverifiable without DNA. The CDR3 is made up of 15 amino acids. CDR1 is MNHNS and CDR2 is SASEGT in the germline V gene. The CDR3 loop reads CASEYEGTGGTEAFF.

The V gene is TRBV27, the J gene TRBJ1-1; absent DNA, TCRdb's TRBD1 call cannot be checked. This CDR3 region has 16 residues. Germline CDR1 reads MNHEY; CDR2 reads SMNVEV (reference sequence). The CDR3 protein is CASSHFQGARGTEAFF.

The V and J genes are TRBV2 and TRBJ2-1; TCRdb proposes TRBD1, but this gene call is untestable without DNA. The length of the CDR3 is 14 residues. Germline-derived CDR1 and CDR2 are SNHLY and FYNNEI. The CDR3 here is CASRQGQGADEQFF.

The chain has TRBV5-1 and TRBJ1-1. The germline V gene has CDR1 SGHRS and CDR2 YFSETQ. This CDR3 has 16 amino acids. The CDR3 loop reads CASSLEPSYAGTEAFF.

V usage is TRBV7-9 and J usage is TRBJ2-7; TCRdb outputs TRBD1, but without DNA this stays unchecked. Germline CDR1 reads SEHNR; CDR2 reads FQNEAQ (reference sequence). The CDR3 totals 15 residues. The CDR3 loop is CASFYWTESSYEQYF. The full variable domain, its missing parts supplied by reference TRBV7-9 and TRBJ2-7, is DTGVSQNPRHKITKRGQNVTFRCDPISEHNRLYWYRQTLGQGPEFLTYFQNEAQLEKSRLLSDRFSAERPKGSFSTLEIQRTEQGDSAMYLCASFYWTESSYEQYFGPGTRLTVT.

The chain uses TRBV27 and TRBJ1-4; lacking DNA, the TRBD1 call made by TCRdb goes unchecked. This CDR3 spans 17 amino acids. CDR1 MNHEY and CDR2 SMNVEV come from the germline V gene (reference sequence). This CDR3 is CASEGGGPHLFNEKLFF.

The chain couples TRBV11-1 to TRBJ1-1; the D call of TRBD1 rests on TCRdb alone, since no DNA is present to check it. Germline assignment: CDR1 SGHAT and CDR2 FQDESV (reference sequence). The CDR3 totals 20 residues. CDR3 sequence: CASSLVSRRDRLKMNTEAFF.

The chain links TRBV7-9 to TRBJ1-6; TCRdb's D call of TRBD1 is untestable without DNA. From germline, CDR1 is SEHNR and CDR2 FQNEAQ (reference sequence). The CDR3 has 16 residues. CDR3: CASSTTRDSYNSPLHF.

The chain carries TRBV7-2 and TRBJ1-2; no DNA is available, so the TRBD1 call from TCRdb remains unchecked. Germline CDR1 is SGHTA and CDR2 is FQGNSA. The CDR3 has 17 amino acids. The CDR3 spells CASSFNRQFGTGSGYTF.

This chain uses TRBV3-1 with TRBJ1-1; TCRdb calls TRBD1, which cannot be checked without DNA. The CDR3 is 14 residues long. Germline V gene data show CDR1 as LGHDT and CDR2 as YNNKEL (reference sequence). The CDR3 loop reads CASTITGVDTEAFF.